This T cell receptor (beta chain) derives from a study of PD-1 blockade in classical Hodgkin lymphoma. Study details: Patients were infused with nivolumab 3 mg/kg every 2 weeks. Study-level findings and limits: What drove the repertoire differences, possibly disease activity or prior therapy, has not been defined. Compared with baseline, CD4+ but not CD8+ TCR diversity had risen significantly by C4D1.

Generated by immunoSEQ multiplex PCR, the TCRdb table keeps only in-frame clones and is missing some. The data show 25,000 to 35,000 clones, 65% to 80% seen once. A few counts support this clone. The target antigen is unknown. Regarding time point: cycle 4 day 1 (C4D1), after less than seven weeks of nivolumab. Patients all relapsed after autologous stem cell transplantation, and there was variation in brentuximab vedotin exposure. It was by magnetic negative selection that CD4+ T cells were purified from thawed PBMCs. The source of this sequence is a human donor with classical Hodgkin lymphoma. The source material was CD4+ T cells from blood, sampled before the fourth cycle of nivolumab.

CDR3 sequence: CASSLRGANEQYF. The CDR3 bases are TGTGCCAGCAGCTTACGGGGGGCTAACGAGCAGTACTTC. The V and J genes are TRBV7-2 and TRBJ2-7, with D possibly being TRBD2 (7 bases). The germline V gene encodes CDR1 SGHTA and CDR2 FQGNSA. V lost 2 bases to trimming and J lost 5 bases, with 10 bases between them. CDR3 length: 13 residues.